Listed here is a single TCR beta chain. Its antigen is unknown. The sample originates from a study of cytomegalovirus exposure and HLA in healthy donors. Regarding the study as a whole: A later analysis found most CMV-associated TCR beta chains apparently HLA-restricted. CMV serostatus was the sole immune exposure information available.

Per the germline V gene, CDR1 is GTSNPN and CDR2 is SVGIG (reference sequence). Trimming cost V 4 bases and J 0 bases; bases outside gene matches: 9. CDR3 length equals 17 residues. PCR was performed using 60 Vbeta and 13 Jbeta primers. TCRdb's copy holds only in-frame clones and misses some; the assay was immunoSEQ multiplex PCR. The table shows some 180,000 clones, with about 12% occurring only once. The sequenced sample consisted of PBMCs. The source of this sequence is a man in his forties or fifties in good health and CMV-seropositive. This chain connects TRBV30 to TRBJ2-3; 11 bases agree with TRBD2. CDR3 coding DNA: TGTGCCTGGACCCCCCTCCGACTAGCGGGGAGCACAGATACGCAGTATTTT. Translation gives CAWTPLRLAGSTDTQYF.